These 19 T cell receptor beta chains came from one sample sequenced in a study of blood T cell repertoires in COVID-19. Here immunoSEQ multiplex PCR was the method, and the copy in TCRdb shows in-frame clones only, minus some. This repertoire shows roughly 390,000 clones, 70% to 90% found once; its top ten account for under 11%. Sequencing was carried out using peripheral blood. The receptor set was obtained from a woman in her twenties or thirties with COVID-19, enrolled during active disease.

The chain employs TRBV10-1 and TRBJ2-7; TRBD2 matches 8 bases. Germline CDR1 reads WNHNN; CDR2 reads SYGVQD (reference sequence). V lost 4 bases to trimming and J lost 3 bases; unmatched junction nucleotides: 2. The CDR3 is 13 amino acids. The CDR3 sequence: CASSATSGYEQYF. For the CDR3, the DNA is TGCGCCAGCAGTGCAACTAGCGGCTACGAGCAGTACTTC.

This clone was detected a few times. The genes are TRBV2 and TRBJ1-1; the D gene is possibly TRBD1 (6 bases). This CDR3 has 14 amino acids. The germline V gene has CDR1 SNHLY and CDR2 FYNNEI. V was cut by 3 bases and J by 1 base, with 9 bases left in between. The CDR3 spells CASSDSRGNTEAFF. The DNA of the CDR3 is TGTGCCAGCAGTGACTCCAGGGGGAACACTGAAGCTTTCTTT.

This sequence joins TRBV3-1 (or the pseudogene TRBV3-2) and TRBJ1-2; D might be TRBD1 (6 bases). V was shortened by 1 base and J by 4 bases, with 13 bases between the two germline ends. CDR3 length equals 15 residues. CDR1 LGHDT and CDR2 YNNKEL come from the germline V gene (reference sequence). The CDR3 DNA is TGTGCCAGCAGCCAAGGTGGGGGCGCTGGCTATGGCTACACCTTC. Encoded protein: CASSQGGGAGYGYTF.

The rearrangement uses TRBV28 and TRBJ2-1, with 9 bases that match TRBD2. Germline values: CDR1 MDHEN, CDR2 SYDVKM. J lost 4 bases, V lost 7 bases, and 8 bases had no gene match. The CDR3 is made up of 15 amino acids. In nucleotides, the CDR3 is TGTGCCAGCAACGCCGGGACTAGCTGGTACAATGAGCAGTTCTTC. The encoded protein is CASNAGTSWYNEQFF.

The V call is TRBV4-3, the J call TRBJ2-7; 11 bases are a match to TRBD2. V dropped 1 base and J dropped 2; count of bases not matched to a gene: 10. The CDR3 runs 18 residues. Germline loops: CDR1 LGHNA, CDR2 YSLEER. CDR3: CASSQGASGRTYPYEQYF. CDR3 sequence (DNA): TGCGCCAGCAGCCAAGGGGCTAGCGGGAGGACCTACCCCTACGAGCAGTACTTC.

This chain links TRBV10-3 with TRBJ1-1; tentatively, D is TRBD1 (5 bases). Germline CDR1 and CDR2: ENHRY and SYGVKD. The CDR3 spans 13 residues. V was pared by 7 bases and J by 6 bases, with 15 bases between. Here the CDR3 reads CAITGGERPEAFF. CDR3 DNA: TGTGCCATCACTGGGGGGGAGCGCCCTGAAGCTTTCTTT.

The CDR3 nucleotides read TGTGCCAGCAGTGAGGGGGCAGGGGATAATGAAAAACTGTTTTTT. It is translated as CASSEGAGDNEKLFF. J is TRBJ1-4 and V is TRBV2; perhaps TRBD1 as D (6 bases). Germline V gene data show CDR1 as SNHLY and CDR2 as FYNNEI. The CDR3 spans 15 residues. With 3 bases removed from V and 4 bases from J, the gap between germline ends came to 12 bases.

The rearrangement joins TRBV29-1 to TRBJ2-1; TRBD1 matches 8 bases. V trimming: 5 bases; J trimming: 8 bases; junction bases outside the gene matches: 8. The CDR3 runs to 13 residues. Germline V lookup: CDR1 SQVTM, CDR2 ANQGSEA. The CDR3 coding sequence is TGCAGCGTTCCAGACAGGGGCAGCGATGAGCAGTTCTTC. This gives the protein CSVPDRGSDEQFF.

The chain links TRBV5-1 to TRBJ2-7, with a weak D call TRBD2 (5 bases). The CDR3 covers 15 residues. Germline CDR1 and CDR2: SGHRS and YFSETQ. V dropped 0 bases and J dropped 4 bases, with 14 bases sitting between them. The CDR3 spells CASSLALGSGYEQYF. The CDR3 DNA follows: TGCGCCAGCAGCTTGGCCCTGGGGTCGGGGTACGAGCAGTACTTC.

The chain employs TRBV7-2 and TRBJ2-1, with D possibly TRBD2 on 5 matching bases. V lost 1 base and J lost 3, with 10 bases in between. This CDR3 contains 15 residues. CDR1 is SGHTA, CDR2 FQGNSA, per germline. As DNA, the CDR3 is TGTGCCAGCAGCTTAGACGGCGGGCTCTACAATGAGCAGTTCTTC. This encodes CASSLDGGLYNEQFF.

The chain combines TRBV19 with TRBJ2-1, with TRBD1 matching 7 bases. CDR1 and CDR2 from the germline V gene are LNHDA and SQIVND (reference sequence). Trimming cost V 8 bases and J 12 bases; bases outside gene matches: 4. The CDR3 totals 10 residues. The CDR3 sequence is CASGQVPQFF. DNA of the CDR3: TGTGCCAGTGGACAGGTCCCGCAGTTCTTC.

The chain employs TRBV6-5 and TRBJ2-3; 8 nucleotides align to TRBD1. CDR1 MNHEY and CDR2 SVGAGI come from the germline V gene. The CDR3 is made up of 13 amino acids. V dropped 8 bases and J dropped 2; count of bases not matched to a gene: 3. CDR3 sequence: CASRTGNTDTQYF. CDR3 nucleotide sequence: TGTGCCAGCCGGACAGGGAACACAGATACGCAGTATTTT.

The chain employs TRBV3-1 (or the pseudogene TRBV3-2) and TRBJ2-1; 9 bases match TRBD1. Losses at the gene ends were 0 bases for V and 9 bases for J; bases not matched to a gene: 6. The CDR3 extends over 15 amino acids. Germline V gives CDR1 LGHDT, CDR2 YNNKEL (reference sequence). DNA for the CDR3: TGTGCCAGCAGCCAAGATTTTACAGGGGGCCGTGAGCAGTTCTTC. It is translated as CASSQDFTGGREQFF.

The gene calls are TRBV28 and TRBJ1-1; 9 positions match TRBD1. Losses at the gene ends were 3 bases for V and 0 bases for J; bases not matched to a gene: 17. Germline V CDR1 and CDR2: MDHEN, SYDVKM. This CDR3 is 20 amino acids long. The CDR3 reads CASSLLTGQGLGAMNTEAFF. In DNA form, the CDR3 reads TGTGCCAGCAGTTTGCTAACGGGACAGGGTCTCGGGGCCATGAACACTGAAGCTTTCTTT.

V gene TRBV10-3 combines with J gene TRBJ1-3; maybe TRBD1 (5 bases). Germline V gives CDR1 ENHRY, CDR2 SYGVKD. This CDR3 spans 12 amino acids. Trimming took 4 bases from V and 4 from J, leaving 5 bases between them. CDR3 DNA: TGTGCCATCAGTGCAGGGGGAAACACCATATATTTT. This sequence encodes CAISAGGNTIYF.

This clone was observed a handful of times. This chain uses TRBV7-3 with TRBJ1-1; 9 bases agree with TRBD1. V lost 1 base to trimming and J lost 3 bases; unmatched junction nucleotides: 0. The CDR3 length is 14 residues. Germline V lookup: CDR1 SGHTA, CDR2 FQGTGA. The CDR3 DNA is TGTGCCAGCAGCTTAAGGGACAGGGACACTGAAGCTTTCTTT. Its translation is CASSLRDRDTEAFF.

The chain joins TRBV27 to TRBJ2-7; 7 nucleotides line up with TRBD1. The V gene end was trimmed by 1 base and the J gene end by 2 bases; junction bases not matched to a gene: 2. Germline V lookup: CDR1 MNHEY, CDR2 SMNVEV (reference sequence). The CDR3 runs 14 residues. The CDR3 sequence: CASSLYQGAYEQYF. The DNA of the CDR3 is TGTGCCAGCAGTTTATATCAGGGGGCCTACGAGCAGTACTTC.

V is TRBV10-3 and J is TRBJ1-5, with 7 bases fitting TRBD1. The CDR3 contains 15 residues. CDR1 ENHRY and CDR2 SYGVKD come from the germline V gene. The V and J ends lost 3 bases and 7 bases, in that order; junction bases with no gene match: 9. CDR3 amino acids: CAISESAGGRQPQHF. In DNA, the CDR3 is TGTGCCATCAGTGAATCGGCAGGGGGACGCCAGCCCCAGCATTTT.

The rearrangement uses TRBV9 and TRBJ2-5; 7 bases map to TRBD2. Germline assignment: CDR1 SGDLS and CDR2 YYNGEE. CDR3 length: 11 residues. V shed 10 bases and J 5 bases; nucleotides not matched to a gene: 5. The CDR3 nucleotides read TGTGCCTCATCCGGGGGGGAGACCCAGTACTTC. Amino acid sequence: CASSGGETQYF. The full variable domain, completed using reference TRBV9 and TRBJ2-5, is DSGVTQTPKHLITATGQRVTLRCSPRSGDLSVYWYQQSLDQGLQFLIQYYNGEERAKGNILERFSAQQFPDLHSELNLSSLELGDSALYFCASSGGETQYFGPGTRLLVL.